This is a list of T cell receptor beta chains from one sample in a study of beta chain features in type 1 diabetes. Here immunoSEQ multiplex PCR was the method, and the copy in TCRdb shows in-frame clones only, minus some. The profile shows tens of thousands of clones, 55% to 70% of them singletons. Sequencing was performed on stem cell memory CD4+ T cells from blood. These TCRs come from a woman under 40 with type 1 diabetes. Both conserved end residues are part of each CDR3. Fields, in order: D gene, clone size, CDR3 length, J gene, V gene, CDR3 DNA, CDR3 protein. The D gene is left open where the match is weak. Size tells how often a clone was seen (once, few, many) or the class of an expanded clone, and some rows leave it out.

D: TRBD2
size: few
length: 15
J: TRBJ2-2
V: TRBV12-5
DNA: TGTGCTAGTGGTTTGGTACTTGCGGGGGCCGGGGAGCTGTTTTTT
CDR3: CASGLVLAGAGELFF

D: -
size: few
length: 14
J: TRBJ1-2
V: TRBV4-1
DNA: TGCGCCAGCACCAGAACCGACAGAGACTATGGCTACACCTTC
CDR3: CASTRTDRDYGYTF

D: -
size: few
length: 19
J: TRBJ2-1
V: TRBV29-1
DNA: TGCAGCGTTGAAGATCGAGGGGGACGTGGCGGGTTCGTGTATAATGAGCAGTTCTTC
CDR3: CSVEDRGGRGGFVYNEQFF

D: TRBD1
size: -
length: 15
J: TRBJ1-4
V: TRBV28
DNA: TGTGCCAGCAGCCCGGGACAGGTCAGGAATGAAAAACTGTTTTTT
CDR3: CASSPGQVRNEKLFF

D: TRBD1
size: -
length: 15
J: TRBJ2-1
V: TRBV19
DNA: TGTGCCAGTAATCTACCGGGACAGGGGGCCAATGAGCAGTTCTTC
CDR3: CASNLPGQGANEQFF

D: TRBD1
size: -
length: 12
J: TRBJ2-1
V: TRBV19
DNA: TGTGCCAGTAGTCCAGGGACAGGCGAGCAGTTCTTC
CDR3: CASSPGTGEQFF

D: TRBD2
size: -
length: 18
J: TRBJ2-7
V: TRBV27
DNA: TGTGCCAGCAGTCCTTACCTCTGGACTAGCGGGAGGCCCTACGAGCAGTACTTC
CDR3: CASSPYLWTSGRPYEQYF

D: TRBD1
size: -
length: 15
J: TRBJ1-4
V: TRBV18
DNA: TGTGCCAGCTCACCTCCACAGGGGGCAAATGAAAAACTGTTTTTT
CDR3: CASSPPQGANEKLFF

D: TRBD2
size: few
length: 17
J: TRBJ2-7
V: TRBV4-2
DNA: TGTGCCAGCAGCCAGGGAGAAGGACTAGCGGGCCGGATCGGGCAGTACTTC
CDR3: CASSQGEGLAGRIGQYF

D: TRBD1
size: few
length: 16
J: TRBJ2-5
V: TRBV7-9
DNA: TGTGCCAGCAGCTTAGCACCGGACAGGGGTTGGGAGACCCAGTACTTC
CDR3: CASSLAPDRGWETQYF

D: TRBD2
size: -
length: 15
J: TRBJ2-3
V: TRBV5-1
DNA: TGCGCCAGCTACATAGCGGGCAGAAGCACAGATACGCAGTATTTT
CDR3: CASYIAGRSTDTQYF

D: TRBD2
size: few
length: 14
J: TRBJ2-7
V: TRBV29-1
DNA: TGCAGCGTACACCTCGGGCTAGCGGGAAACGAGCAGTACTTC
CDR3: CSVHLGLAGNEQYF

D: -
size: few
length: 12
J: TRBJ2-5
V: TRBV29-1
DNA: TGCAGCTCAGGACGGGGACAAGAGACCCAGTACTTC
CDR3: CSSGRGQETQYF

D: -
size: -
length: 16
J: TRBJ2-7
V: TRBV4-2
DNA: TGTGCCAGCAGCCAAGATTTCGGCGGGGTCGCCTACGAGCAGTACTTC
CDR3: CASSQDFGGVAYEQYF

D: -
size: -
length: 13
J: TRBJ1-1
V: TRBV5-5
DNA: TGTGCCAGCAGTGGGACTGGGGTCACTGAAGCTTTCTTT
CDR3: CASSGTGVTEAFF

D: TRBD2
size: -
length: 13
J: TRBJ2-7
V: TRBV9
DNA: TGTGCCAGCGGGGGACTAGCGGGAGGCCAGCAGTACTTC
CDR3: CASGGLAGGQQYF

D: -
size: few
length: 15
J: TRBJ2-7
V: TRBV5-1
DNA: TGCGCCAGCAGCTTGGTTGTGGGGCCCGAATACGAGCAGTACTTC
CDR3: CASSLVVGPEYEQYF

D: TRBD1
size: -
length: 17
J: TRBJ1-2
V: TRBV5-4
DNA: TGTGCCAGCAGCTTGGCCCTTAGGGACAGGGGTCGGTATGGCTACACCTTC
CDR3: CASSLALRDRGRYGYTF

D: -
size: -
length: 13
J: TRBJ2-1
V: TRBV2
DNA: TGTGCCAGCAGTGCCCCCCTATACAATGAGCAGTTCTTC
CDR3: CASSAPLYNEQFF

D: -
size: few
length: 14
J: TRBJ1-1
V: TRBV7-9
DNA: TGTGCCAGCAGTCCAGGCAGGGTCGGAACTGAAGCTTTCTTT
CDR3: CASSPGRVGTEAFF

D: TRBD2
size: -
length: 14
J: TRBJ2-3
V: TRBV28
DNA: TGTGCCAGCAGTGGACTAGCGGGTCCCGATACGCAGTATTTT
CDR3: CASSGLAGPDTQYF

D: TRBD2
size: few
length: 16
J: TRBJ2-1
V: TRBV27
DNA: TGTGCCAGCAGTTCCGGACTAGCCGTCGTTTACAATGAGCAGTTCTTC
CDR3: CASSSGLAVVYNEQFF

D: -
size: -
length: 11
J: TRBJ2-3
V: TRBV12-5
DNA: TGTGCTAGTGGTTTAGAGTATACGCAGTATTTT
CDR3: CASGLEYTQYF

D: -
size: -
length: 15
J: TRBJ1-5
V: TRBV30
DNA: TGTGCCTGGAGTGAGGGGCCCTATAGCAATCAGCCCCAGCATTTT
CDR3: CAWSEGPYSNQPQHF

D: -
size: few
length: 14
J: TRBJ2-1
V: TRBV5-1
DNA: TGCGCCAGCAGCATCCCACAGGGGGGGAATGAGCAGTTCTTC
CDR3: CASSIPQGGNEQFF

D: -
size: -
length: 14
J: TRBJ2-4
V: TRBV6-6
DNA: TGTGCCAGCAGCGCGACTGGAACCAAAAACATTCAGTACTTC
CDR3: CASSATGTKNIQYF

D: -
size: -
length: 16
J: TRBJ2-7
V: TRBV18
DNA: TGTGCCAGCTCACCCCTGGGGGTGGGGGGAACCTACGAGCAGTACTTC
CDR3: CASSPLGVGGTYEQYF

D: TRBD1
size: -
length: 16
J: TRBJ2-3
V: TRBV9
DNA: TGTGCCAGCAGCGTAGGGATCGGGACAGGCACAGATACGCAGTATTTT
CDR3: CASSVGIGTGTDTQYF

D: -
size: once
length: 12
J: TRBJ2-1
V: TRBV7-2
DNA: TGTGCCAGCAGCTTGGACAACAATGAGCAGTTCTTC
CDR3: CASSLDNNEQFF

D: TRBD1
size: -
length: 15
J: TRBJ1-1
V: TRBV30
DNA: TGTGCCTGGAGTGATTACGACAGGGACAACACTGAAGCTTTCTTT
CDR3: CAWSDYDRDNTEAFF

D: -
size: -
length: 17
J: TRBJ2-1
V: TRBV9
DNA: TGTGCCAGCAGCGTAGGGGTTGGGGACTCCCCCCCCAATGAGCAGTTCTTC
CDR3: CASSVGVGDSPPNEQFF

D: -
size: -
length: 17
J: TRBJ1-1
V: TRBV19
DNA: TGTGCCAGTAGTACCGACTTCCTCAGGGGACTAAACACTGAAGCTTTCTTT
CDR3: CASSTDFLRGLNTEAFF

D: -
size: -
length: 10
J: TRBJ2-7
V: TRBV20-1
DNA: TGCAGTGCAAGGAGGGACGAGCAGTACTTC
CDR3: CSARRDEQYF

D: TRBD1
size: -
length: 15
J: TRBJ2-5
V: TRBV18
DNA: TGTGCCAGCTCACTTAACGGACAGGGCGAAGAGACCCAGTACTTC
CDR3: CASSLNGQGEETQYF

D: TRBD1
size: -
length: 14
J: TRBJ1-2
V: TRBV18
DNA: TGTGCCAGCTCAGCGACAGGGGAGAACTATGGCTACACCTTC
CDR3: CASSATGENYGYTF

D: TRBD2
size: -
length: 14
J: TRBJ2-4
V: TRBV29-1
DNA: TGCAGCGTTCTCCCTAGCGGGAGGGGGGACATTCAGTACTTC
CDR3: CSVLPSGRGDIQYF

D: TRBD1
size: once
length: 15
J: TRBJ2-1
V: TRBV6-1
DNA: TGTGCCGGTAGGCCGGGACAGGGGATGAGGGATGAGCAGTTCTTC
CDR3: CAGRPGQGMRDEQFF

D: TRBD2
size: -
length: 16
J: TRBJ2-1
V: TRBV15
DNA: TGTGCCACCAGCAGAGGGGGGGCTAGCGGGTACAATGAGCAGTTCTTC
CDR3: CATSRGGASGYNEQFF

D: TRBD1
size: -
length: 14
J: TRBJ2-7
V: TRBV28
DNA: TGTGCCAGCAGTTCGGGACAGCGATCCTACGAGCAGTACTTC
CDR3: CASSSGQRSYEQYF

D: -
size: once
length: 14
J: TRBJ1-1
V: TRBV7-3
DNA: TGTGCCAGCAGCCCTCAGGCCGGGAACACTGAAGCTTTCTTT
CDR3: CASSPQAGNTEAFF

D: -
size: -
length: 13
J: TRBJ1-2
V: TRBV6-5
DNA: TGTGCCAGCAGTCCCCAGAGGGACTATGGCTACACCTTC
CDR3: CASSPQRDYGYTF